Listed below are T cell receptor beta chains from one sample, sequenced in a study of identical twins. TCRdb redid the calling of the 5' RACE reads with MiXCR, one entry per CDR3 protein. The sample includes 450,000 or so distinct CDR3 sequences, 13% to 15% seen only once; the top ten take around 0.52%. These data were likewise used in another study, on yellow fever vaccine responses in identical twins.

The specimen sequenced was CD4+ T cells sorted from blood. All receptors come from a woman aged 18-29 years in good health. The CDR3 runs from the conserved cysteine through the conserved F or W. The D gene is left open where the match is weak. Size is stated for part of the rows, as once, few or many counts, or as a class when the clone is expanded.

>-|TRBV11-2|TRBD2|TRBJ2-7
CASRNASGAISYEQYF
TGTGCCAGCAGGAATGCTAGCGGAGCGATCTCCTACGAGCAGTACTTC
>-|TRBV6-5|-|TRBJ1-1
CASSYSFTGMAEAFF
TGTGCCAGCAGTTACTCGTTCACGGGGATGGCTGAAGCTTTCTTT
>few|TRBV5-1|TRBD2|TRBJ2-1
CASSAELAPEQFF
TGCGCCAGCAGCGCCGAACTAGCGCCTGAGCAGTTCTTC
>-|TRBV24-1|TRBD2|TRBJ2-1
CATSDMRLAGGRNEQFF
TGTGCCACCAGTGATATGCGACTAGCGGGAGGGCGGAATGAGCAGTTCTTC
>-|TRBV24-1|-|TRBJ2-7
CATSDRDKTYEQYF
TGTGCCACCAGTGATCGGGACAAAACCTACGAGCAGTACTTC
>few|TRBV5-1|-|TRBJ2-3
CASSLVGQGSTDTQYF
TGCGCCAGCAGCTTGGTGGGTCAAGGGAGCACAGATACGCAGTATTTT
>-|TRBV12-3/TRBV12-4|TRBD2|TRBJ2-3
CASSSLAGVIWQYF
TGTGCCAGCAGTTCACTAGCGGGAGTAATTTGGCAGTATTTT
>few|TRBV7-2|-|TRBJ2-5
CASSQTRETQYF
TGTGCCAGCAGCCAAACTAGGGAGACCCAGTACTTC
>few|TRBV7-8|TRBD2|TRBJ2-1
CASRNEGGRVSNEQFF
TGTGCCAGCAGAAACGAGGGCGGGAGGGTAAGCAATGAGCAGTTCTTC
>-|TRBV3-1|-|TRBJ2-1
CASSHRPGLVDNEQFF
TGTGCCAGCAGCCATCGCCCGGGACTCGTAGACAATGAGCAGTTCTTC
>few|TRBV7-9|TRBD1|TRBJ2-2
CAAPSGGGPSGAGELFF
TGTGCCGCGCCATCAGGGGGCGGACCTTCGGGCGCCGGGGAGCTGTTTTTT
>-|TRBV5-1|TRBD2|TRBJ2-5
CASSLPAGVVETQYF
TGCGCCAGCAGCTTACCAGCGGGAGTAGTAGAGACCCAGTACTTC
>few|TRBV5-5|-|TRBJ2-1
CASSFGGGASYNEQFF
TGTGCCAGCAGCTTCGGTGGGGGGGCCTCCTACAATGAGCAGTTCTTC
>-|TRBV3-1|-|TRBJ2-2
CASLRGTGELFF
TGTGCCAGCCTTAGAGGGACCGGGGAGCTGTTTTTT
>few|TRBV29-1|-|TRBJ1-2
CSVDSFNYGYTF
TGCAGCGTTGACTCATTTAACTATGGCTACACCTTC
>-|TRBV25-1|TRBD1|TRBJ2-2
CASSVRDRGMNTGELFF
TGTGCCAGCAGTGTCCGGGACAGGGGGATGAACACCGGGGAGCTGTTTTTT
>-|TRBV2|-|TRBJ2-3
CASSEAPQAHTQYF
TGTGCCAGCAGTGAAGCCCCCCAGGCTCATACGCAGTATTTT
>many|TRBV29-1|-|TRBJ2-3
CSVEVILPGTSTDTQYF
TGCAGCGTTGAAGTAATCCTCCCGGGAACTAGCACAGATACGCAGTATTTT
>few|TRBV15|TRBD2|TRBJ2-7
CATSRDRGLAGYEQYF
TGTGCCACCAGCAGAGATCGGGGGCTAGCGGGATACGAGCAGTACTTC
>few|TRBV4-1|TRBD1|TRBJ2-7
CASSQVEGALYF
TGCGCCAGCAGCCAAGTTGAGGGGGCACTGTACTTC
>few|TRBV9|-|TRBJ1-6
CASSGNRNSPLHF
TGTGCCAGCAGCGGGAATAGAAATTCACCCCTCCACTTT
>few|TRBV20-1|-|TRBJ2-7
CSARDEGGDYEQYF
TGCAGTGCTAGAGACGAGGGGGGCGACTACGAGCAGTACTTC
>few|TRBV7-8|-|TRBJ2-7
CASSFQYMGYEQYF
TGTGCCAGCAGCTTCCAATATATGGGCTACGAGCAGTACTTC
>-|TRBV7-2|TRBD1|TRBJ2-5
CASTNWGTGPGETQYF
TGTGCCAGCACCAATTGGGGGACAGGGCCGGGAGAGACCCAGTACTTC
>-|TRBV20-1|-|TRBJ2-3
CSARPSGTDTQYF
TGCAGTGCTAGGCCCTCGGGAACAGATACGCAGTATTTT
>few|TRBV6-5|-|TRBJ1-1
CATKLQGTEAFF
TGTGCCACCAAACTACAGGGCACTGAAGCTTTCTTT
>few|TRBV12-3/TRBV12-4|-|TRBJ1-6
CASSLENFSLHF
TGTGCCAGCAGTTTAGAAAACTTCTCCCTCCACTTT
>many|TRBV12-3/TRBV12-4|-|TRBJ1-5
CASSPDIQPQHF
TGTGCCAGCAGCCCTGACATTCAGCCCCAGCATTTT
>-|TRBV15|TRBD2|TRBJ2-4
CATSRGPVRTRENIQYF
TGTGCCACCAGCAGAGGGCCGGTGAGGACTAGAGAAAACATTCAGTACTTC
>many|TRBV12-3/TRBV12-4|-|TRBJ1-2
CASSLRGGYTF
TGTGCCAGCAGTTTGCGGGGTGGCTACACCTTC
>-|TRBV10-3|TRBD1|TRBJ2-7
CAISRDSHFSSYEQYF
TGTGCCATCAGCCGGGACAGCCACTTTAGCTCCTACGAGCAGTACTTC
>few|TRBV15|-|TRBJ2-3
CATSRDPADRTDTQYF
TGTGCCACCAGCAGAGATCCTGCAGACCGCACAGATACGCAGTATTTT
>-|TRBV28|-|TRBJ2-3
CASGGADTQYF
TGTGCCAGCGGAGGGGCAGATACGCAGTATTTT
>few|TRBV3-1|-|TRBJ1-4
CASSPGRGLNPNF
TGTGCCAGCAGCCCGGGTCGAGGTCTGAACCCAAATTTT
>-|TRBV28|-|TRBJ1-5
CASSLRESQHF
TGTGCCAGCAGTTTAAGAGAATCCCAGCATTTT
>many|TRBV6-2/TRBV6-3|-|TRBJ2-1
CASTDLDEQFF
TGTGCCAGCACCGACCTAGATGAGCAGTTCTTC
>-|TRBV7-7|TRBD1|TRBJ2-1
CASSRDRGLRNEQFF
TGTGCTAGCAGCCGGGACAGGGGGCTTCGGAATGAGCAGTTCTTC
>few|TRBV5-6|-|TRBJ1-1
CASSLDPEEAFF
TGTGCCAGCAGCTTGGACCCCGAGGAGGCTTTCTTT
>few|TRBV20-1|-|TRBJ2-1
CSARDLRSGDSYNEQFF
TGCAGTGCTAGAGATCTCCGTAGCGGCGATTCCTACAATGAGCAGTTCTTC
>few|TRBV27|TRBD2|TRBJ2-7
CASSPSSIGLAGASKQYF
TGTGCCAGCAGTCCCTCCTCAATTGGACTAGCGGGGGCCAGCAAGCAGTACTTC
>few|TRBV29-1|-|TRBJ2-3
CSVVVVFGDTQYF
TGCAGCGTTGTTGTGGTCTTCGGTGATACGCAGTATTTT
>few|TRBV20-1|TRBD1|TRBJ2-5
CSAIQPWTGFHETQYF
TGCAGTGCTATACAACCCTGGACAGGGTTTCATGAGACCCAGTACTTC
>-|TRBV21-1|-|TRBJ2-1
CASSKEGRTHPPYNEQFF
TGTGCCAGCAGCAAAGAGGGCAGGACGCATCCCCCTTACAATGAGCAGTTCTTC
>-|TRBV18|TRBD1|TRBJ2-4
CASSPYTGALAKNIQYF
TGTGCCAGCTCACCATACACAGGGGCGCTAGCCAAAAACATTCAGTACTTC
>-|TRBV20-1|TRBD1|TRBJ1-2
CSARAPDRAVGYTF
TGCAGTGCTAGAGCCCCGGACAGGGCGGTCGGCTACACCTTC
>few|TRBV3-1|-|TRBJ2-1
CASSQGFSSSYNEQFF
TGTGCCAGCAGCCAAGGGTTCTCCAGCTCCTACAATGAGCAGTTCTTC
>few|TRBV20-1|TRBD2|TRBJ2-5
CSAVGLAGKTQYF
TGCAGTGCCGTAGGGCTAGCGGGAAAGACCCAGTACTTC
>many|TRBV7-9|-|TRBJ2-6
CASSPSGANVLTF
TGTGCCAGCAGTCCCTCTGGGGCCAACGTCCTGACTTTC
>once|TRBV27|TRBD1|TRBJ2-3
CASRGTGPRDTQYF
TGTGCCAGCAGGGGGACAGGGCCCCGAGATACGCAGTATTTT